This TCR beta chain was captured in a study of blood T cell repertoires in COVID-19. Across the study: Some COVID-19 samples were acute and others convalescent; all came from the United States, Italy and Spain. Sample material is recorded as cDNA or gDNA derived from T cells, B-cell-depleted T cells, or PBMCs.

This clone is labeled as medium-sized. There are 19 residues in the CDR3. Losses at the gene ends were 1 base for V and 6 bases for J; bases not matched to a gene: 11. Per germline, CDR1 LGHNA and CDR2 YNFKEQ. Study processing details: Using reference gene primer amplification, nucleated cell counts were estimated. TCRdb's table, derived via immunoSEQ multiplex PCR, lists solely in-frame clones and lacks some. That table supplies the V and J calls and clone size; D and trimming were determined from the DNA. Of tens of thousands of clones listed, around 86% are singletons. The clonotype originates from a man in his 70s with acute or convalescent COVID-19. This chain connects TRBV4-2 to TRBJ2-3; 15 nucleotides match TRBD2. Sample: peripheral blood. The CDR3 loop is CASSQVQGLAGGRRDTQYF. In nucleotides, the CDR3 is TGTGCCAGCAGCCAAGTCCAAGGACTAGCGGGAGGGCGGAGGGATACGCAGTATTTT.